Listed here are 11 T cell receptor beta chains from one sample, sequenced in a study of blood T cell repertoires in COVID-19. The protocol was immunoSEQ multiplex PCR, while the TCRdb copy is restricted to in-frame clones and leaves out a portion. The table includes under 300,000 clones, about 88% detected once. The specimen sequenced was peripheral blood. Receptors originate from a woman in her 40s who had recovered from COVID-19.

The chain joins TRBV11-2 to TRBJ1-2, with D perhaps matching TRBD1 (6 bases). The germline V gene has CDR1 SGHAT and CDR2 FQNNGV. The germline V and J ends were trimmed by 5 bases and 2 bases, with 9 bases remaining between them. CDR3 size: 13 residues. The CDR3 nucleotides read TGTGCCAGCAGCGACAGGACGAACTATGGCTACACCTTC. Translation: CASSDRTNYGYTF.

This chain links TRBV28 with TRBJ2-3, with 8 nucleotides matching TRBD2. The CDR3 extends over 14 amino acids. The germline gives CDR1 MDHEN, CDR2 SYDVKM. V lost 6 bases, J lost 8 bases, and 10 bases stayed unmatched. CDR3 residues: CASSAGGRHGTQYF. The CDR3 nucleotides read TGTGCCAGCAGCGCGGGAGGACGCCACGGTACGCAGTATTTT.

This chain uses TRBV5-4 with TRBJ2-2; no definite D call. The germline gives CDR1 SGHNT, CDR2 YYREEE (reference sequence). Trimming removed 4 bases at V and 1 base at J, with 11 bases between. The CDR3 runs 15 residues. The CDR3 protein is CASSTLDKNTGELFF. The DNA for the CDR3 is TGTGCCAGCAGCACGTTAGACAAGAACACCGGGGAGCTGTTTTTT.

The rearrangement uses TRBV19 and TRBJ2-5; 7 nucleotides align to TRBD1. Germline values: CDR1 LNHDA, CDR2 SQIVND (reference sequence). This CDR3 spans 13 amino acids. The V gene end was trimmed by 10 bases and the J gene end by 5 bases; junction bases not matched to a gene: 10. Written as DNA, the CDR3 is TGTGCCACCACACAGGGGAGTGGGGAGACCCAGTACTTC. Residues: CATTQGSGETQYF. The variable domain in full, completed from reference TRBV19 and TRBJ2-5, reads DGGITQSPKYLFRKEGQNVTLSCEQNLNHDAMYWYRQDPGQGLRLIYYSQIVNDFQKGDIAEGYSVSREKKESFPLTVTSAQKNPTAFYLCATTQGSGETQYFGPGTRLLVL.

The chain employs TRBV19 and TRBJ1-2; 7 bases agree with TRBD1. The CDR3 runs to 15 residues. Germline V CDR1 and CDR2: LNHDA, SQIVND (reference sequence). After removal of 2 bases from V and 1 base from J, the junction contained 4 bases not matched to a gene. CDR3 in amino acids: CASSITGAGNYGYTF. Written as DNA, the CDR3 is TGTGCCAGTAGTATAACAGGGGCTGGTAACTATGGCTACACCTTC.

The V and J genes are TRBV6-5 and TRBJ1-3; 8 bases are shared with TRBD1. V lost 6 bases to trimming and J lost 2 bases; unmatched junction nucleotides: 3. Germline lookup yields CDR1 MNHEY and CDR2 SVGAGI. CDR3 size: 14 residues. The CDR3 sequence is CASSVQGAGNTIYF. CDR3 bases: TGTGCCAGCAGCGTACAGGGGGCTGGAAACACCATATATTTT.

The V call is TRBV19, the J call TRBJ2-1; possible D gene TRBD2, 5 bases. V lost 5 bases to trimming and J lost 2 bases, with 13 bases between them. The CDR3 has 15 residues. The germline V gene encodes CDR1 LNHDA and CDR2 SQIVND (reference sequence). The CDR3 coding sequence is TGTGCCAGTAGTCCTCCCCGAGCGGCCTACAATGAGCAGTTCTTC. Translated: CASSPPRAAYNEQFF.

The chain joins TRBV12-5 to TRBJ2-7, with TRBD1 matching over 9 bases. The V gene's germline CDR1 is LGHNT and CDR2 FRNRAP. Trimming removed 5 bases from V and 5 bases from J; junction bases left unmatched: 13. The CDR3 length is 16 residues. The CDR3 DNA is TGTGCTAGTGGTACCCTCCTGGACAGGGGCAAGGACGAGCAGTACTTC. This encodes CASGTLLDRGKDEQYF.

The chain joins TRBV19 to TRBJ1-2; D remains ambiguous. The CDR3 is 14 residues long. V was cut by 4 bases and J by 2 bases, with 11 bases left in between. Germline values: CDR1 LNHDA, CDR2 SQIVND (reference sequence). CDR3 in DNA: TGTGCCAGTAGTAGGTCAGGCATAAACTATGGCTACACCTTC. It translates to CASSRSGINYGYTF.

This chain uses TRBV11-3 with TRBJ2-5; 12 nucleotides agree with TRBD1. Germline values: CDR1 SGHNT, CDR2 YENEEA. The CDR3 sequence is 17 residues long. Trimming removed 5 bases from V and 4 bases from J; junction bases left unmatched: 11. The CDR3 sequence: CASSAGTGGSFGETQYF. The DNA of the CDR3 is TGTGCCAGCAGCGCGGGGACAGGGGGCAGTTTTGGAGAGACCCAGTACTTC.

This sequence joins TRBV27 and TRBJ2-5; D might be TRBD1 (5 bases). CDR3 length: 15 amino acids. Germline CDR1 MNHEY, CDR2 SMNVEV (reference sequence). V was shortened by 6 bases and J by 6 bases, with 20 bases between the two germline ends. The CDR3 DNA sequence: TGTGCCAGCAGCCCCACGGCAGGGTCATTGAAGACCCAGTACTTC. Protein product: CASSPTAGSLKTQYF.